The T cell receptor (beta chain) under discussion was sequenced for a study of blood T cell repertoires in COVID-19. Study in general: Acute-phase and convalescent COVID-19 samples originated in the United States, Italy and Spain. Sample material is recorded as cDNA or gDNA derived from T cells, B-cell-depleted T cells, or PBMCs.

Generated by immunoSEQ multiplex PCR, the TCRdb table keeps only in-frame clones and is missing some. The sample carries under 150,000 clones, about 90% recorded once. The germline V gene encodes CDR1 GTSNPN and CDR2 SVGIG (reference sequence). CDR3 length: 14 residues. V shed 4 bases, J shed 5 bases, and the junction held 6 bases outside the gene matches. This sequence joins TRBV30 and TRBJ1-4; 8 bases are a match to TRBD1. Specimen: peripheral blood. The TCR comes from a human donor in a cohort sampled during active COVID-19. The CDR3 DNA reads TGTGCCTGGATTTCGGACAGGGACAATGAAAAACTGTTTTTT. Residues: CAWISDRDNEKLFF.